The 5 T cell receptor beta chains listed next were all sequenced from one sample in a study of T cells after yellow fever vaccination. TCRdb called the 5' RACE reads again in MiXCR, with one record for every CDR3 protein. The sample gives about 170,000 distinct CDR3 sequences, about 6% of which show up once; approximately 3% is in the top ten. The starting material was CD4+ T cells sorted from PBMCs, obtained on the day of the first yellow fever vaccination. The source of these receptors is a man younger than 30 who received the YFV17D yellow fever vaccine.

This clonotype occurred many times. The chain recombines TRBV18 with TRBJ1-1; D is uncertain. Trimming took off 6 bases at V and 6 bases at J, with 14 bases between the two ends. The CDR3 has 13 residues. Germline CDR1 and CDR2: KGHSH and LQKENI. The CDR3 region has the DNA TGTGCCAGCTCGCCTCCAGGAGTGTCTGAAGCTTTCTTT. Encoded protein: CASSPPGVSEAFF.

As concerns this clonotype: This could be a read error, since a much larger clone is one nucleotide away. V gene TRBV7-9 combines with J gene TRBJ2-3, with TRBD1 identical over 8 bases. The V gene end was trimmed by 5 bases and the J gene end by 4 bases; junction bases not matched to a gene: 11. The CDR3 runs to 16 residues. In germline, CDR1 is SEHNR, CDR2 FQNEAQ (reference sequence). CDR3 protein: CASSTRQGSDSDTQYF. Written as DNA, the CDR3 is TGTGCCAGCAGCACCCGACAGGGGTCCGACTCAGATACGCAGTATTTT.

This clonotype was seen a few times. The CDR3 is CSARRAGGFLSLYEQYV. The CDR3 DNA reads TGCAGTGCTAGAAGGGCAGGGGGCTTCTTGTCATTATACGAGCAGTACGTC. The rearrangement uses TRBV20-1 and TRBJ2-7; 8 nucleotides align to TRBD1. CDR1 and CDR2 from the germline V gene are DFQATT and SNEGSKA (reference sequence). This CDR3 is built from 17 residues. V lost 2 bases, J lost 4 bases, and 16 bases stayed unmatched.

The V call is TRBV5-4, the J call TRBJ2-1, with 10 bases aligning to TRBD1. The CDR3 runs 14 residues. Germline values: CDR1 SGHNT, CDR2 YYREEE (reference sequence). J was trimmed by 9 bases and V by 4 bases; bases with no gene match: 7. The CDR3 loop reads CASSKDRGAREQFF. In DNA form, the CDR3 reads TGTGCCAGCAGCAAGGACAGGGGGGCTCGTGAGCAGTTCTTC.

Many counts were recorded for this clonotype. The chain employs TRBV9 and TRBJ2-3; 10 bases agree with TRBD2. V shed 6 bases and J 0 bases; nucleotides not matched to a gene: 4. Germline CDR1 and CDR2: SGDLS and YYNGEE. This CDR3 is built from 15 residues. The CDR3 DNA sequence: TGTGCCAGCAATATAGCGGGGGGTAGCACAGATACGCAGTATTTT. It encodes CASNIAGGSTDTQYF.